Shown below are 21 T cell receptor beta chains from a single sample sequenced in a study of identical twins. In TCRdb, the 5' RACE reads were re-called with MiXCR into one record per CDR3 protein. Here the sample spans 550,000 to 800,000 distinct CDR3 sequences, about 7.6% being singletons. The data were also submitted as part of a second study, on yellow fever vaccine responses in identical twins.

Sequenced material: PBMCs. These receptors came from a woman aged 18-29 years in good health.

The CDR3 DNA is TGCGCCAGCAGCTTGACTAGCGGGAGCCGCTACGAGCAGTACTTC. Translating gives CASSLTSGSRYEQYF. The chain carries TRBV5-1 and TRBJ2-7; 11 positions match TRBD2. Germline V CDR1 and CDR2: SGHRS, YFSETQ. V lost 1 base, J lost 3 bases, and 3 bases stayed unmatched. The CDR3 totals 15 residues.

This rearrangement joins TRBV27 to TRBJ2-1; TRBD1 matches at 8 bases. Trimming took 3 bases from V and 7 from J; bases not matched to a gene: 8. This CDR3 has 15 amino acids. Germline CDR1 is MNHEY and CDR2 is SMNVEV (reference sequence). The CDR3 sequence: CASSLDRVLINEQFF. The CDR3 coding sequence is TGTGCCAGCAGTTTGGACAGGGTCCTTATAAATGAGCAGTTCTTC.

This clonotype has just a few counts. The gene calls are TRBV20-1 and TRBJ2-7; tentatively, D is TRBD2 (6 bases). The germline V gene encodes CDR1 DFQATT and CDR2 SNEGSKA (reference sequence). The CDR3 length is 17 residues. Trimming stripped 0 bases from V and 4 bases from J, with 22 bases between. The chain's CDR3 is CSARDEVTSGGLYEQYV. CDR3 bases: TGCAGTGCTAGAGATGAGGTAACGAGTGGAGGGTTATACGAGCAGTACGTC.

This clonotype was recorded a few times. The gene calls are TRBV2 and TRBJ2-7, with 7 nucleotides matching TRBD1. The CDR3 extends over 16 amino acids. Germline V lookup: CDR1 SNHLY, CDR2 FYNNEI. J lost 1 base, V lost 6 bases, and 12 bases had no gene match. CDR3: CASRPGTAVDSYEQYV. The CDR3 region has the DNA TGTGCCAGCAGGCCCGGGACAGCCGTTGATTCCTACGAGCAGTACGTC.

The chain joins TRBV5-1 to TRBJ1-1; no clear D. Germline V lookup: CDR1 SGHRS, CDR2 YFSETQ. The germline V and J ends were trimmed by 2 bases and 5 bases, with 13 bases remaining between them. This CDR3 spans 14 amino acids. As DNA, the CDR3 is TGCGCCAGCAGCTTTGACCGGGTAGGAACTGAAGCTTTCTTT. As protein: CASSFDRVGTEAFF.

The J gene is TRBJ2-3, the V gene TRBV6-5; TRBD1 agrees at 8 bases. This CDR3 has 16 residues. The V gene's germline CDR1 is MNHEY and CDR2 SVGAGI. J gave up 1 base and V 0 bases, and 3 bases lay outside the gene matches. DNA for the CDR3: TGTGCCAGCAGTTACTCTGACAGGGGAGGCACAGATACGCAGTATTTT. Protein sequence: CASSYSDRGGTDTQYF.

The J gene is TRBJ2-3, the V gene TRBV11-2; TRBD1 matches 8 bases. V shed 4 bases, J shed 4 bases, and the junction held 13 bases outside the gene matches. CDR1 and CDR2 from the germline V gene are SGHAT and FQNNGV. The CDR3 is 17 amino acids. The CDR3 nucleotides are TGTGCCAGCAGCTCTATCCAGGGGGCGCGAGGATCAGATACGCAGTATTTT. Translated: CASSSIQGARGSDTQYF.

This clonotype was seen at least ten times. This chain connects TRBV5-1 to TRBJ2-4, with TRBD2 matching 10 bases. The CDR3 runs to 19 residues. V lost 5 bases to trimming and J lost 1 base; unmatched junction nucleotides: 15. In germline, CDR1 is SGHRS, CDR2 YFSETQ. In nucleotides, the CDR3 is TGCGCCAGCAGTTTAGGACTAGCGGTCCCCGCCGGGGCCAAAAACATTCAGTACTTC. As protein: CASSLGLAVPAGAKNIQYF.

In its sample, this clonotype was seen a few times. The chain joins TRBV29-1 to TRBJ1-1; D is uncertain. The CDR3 contains 14 residues. The V end lost 7 bases, the J end lost 0 bases, and 15 bases lay between the germline ends. Per the germline V gene, CDR1 is SQVTM and CDR2 is ANQGSEA. CDR3 in DNA: TGCAGCGGCGGCTGGGCCAACGTGAACACTGAAGCTTTCTTT. Amino acids: CSGGWANVNTEAFF.

This clonotype was seen many times. The J gene is TRBJ2-7, the V gene TRBV27, with D possibly matching TRBD2 (5 bases). The CDR3 totals 14 residues. Trimming shortened V by 5 bases and J by 0 bases, and 11 bases separated the two germline ends. Germline loops: CDR1 MNHEY, CDR2 SMNVEV (reference sequence). In DNA form, the CDR3 reads TGTGCCAGCAGTCCGCGGGCCTCCTCCTACGAGCAGTACTTC. Encoded protein: CASSPRASSYEQYF.

The genes are TRBV20-1 and TRBJ2-5; D remains unclear. This CDR3 has 12 amino acids. Germline V CDR1 and CDR2: DFQATT, SNEGSKA (reference sequence). Between the trimmed V and J ends, which lost 8 bases and 5 bases, there was a span of 15 bases. The CDR3 here is CSIYTPGETQYF. The CDR3 DNA follows: TGCAGTATTTACACCCCCGGTGAGACCCAGTACTTC.

This clonotype was observed at least ten times. The genes are TRBV20-1 and TRBJ2-1, with D unclear. The CDR3 has 12 residues. Trimming took off 4 bases at V and 6 bases at J, with 10 bases between the two ends. The V gene's germline CDR1 is DFQATT and CDR2 SNEGSKA (reference sequence). CDR3: CSANRVFNEQFF. CDR3 DNA sequence: TGCAGTGCTAATAGAGTTTTCAATGAGCAGTTCTTC.

In this sample, this clonotype turned up many times. The chain employs TRBV20-1 and TRBJ2-2, with 10 bases aligning to TRBD2. The CDR3 runs 13 residues. Germline lookup yields CDR1 DFQATT and CDR2 SNEGSKA (reference sequence). Trimming cost V 2 bases and J 7 bases; bases outside gene matches: 1. In DNA form, the CDR3 reads TGCAGTGCTAGACTAGCGGGAGTCGGGGAGCTGTTTTTT. This codes for CSARLAGVGELFF.

The sample holds many counts of this clonotype. The rearrangement uses TRBV25-1 and TRBJ2-2; TRBD1 is a possible D gene (6 bases). V lost 5 bases, J lost 3 bases, and 13 bases lay in between. Looked up from germline, CDR1 is MGHDK and CDR2 is SYGVNS. The CDR3 extends over 15 amino acids. The CDR3 reads CASSQQGADTGELFF. The CDR3 region has the DNA TGTGCCAGCAGTCAACAGGGTGCGGACACCGGGGAGCTGTTTTTT.

There are many counts of this clonotype. The chain links TRBV12-3 or TRBV12-4 to TRBJ1-6; D is unclear. The CDR3 covers 13 residues. The germline V and J ends were trimmed by 1 base and 10 bases, with 8 bases remaining between them. CDR3 sequence (DNA): TGTGCCAGCAGTTTAGGGGCTGGCTCACCCCTCCACTTT. It is translated as CASSLGAGSPLHF.

In its sample, this clonotype was seen many times. The chain combines TRBV15 with TRBJ2-1; TRBD1 might be the D (7 bases). Germline-derived CDR1 and CDR2 are LNHNV and YYDKDF (reference sequence). The CDR3 contains 17 residues. V lost 0 bases and J 3 bases, leaving 15 bases between the germline ends. DNA for the CDR3: TGTGCCACCAGCAGAGATAAGGAGGGGGCGTTCTACAATGAGCAGTTCTTC. Translated, it gives CATSRDKEGAFYNEQFF.

The J gene is TRBJ2-2, the V gene TRBV20-1; tentatively, D is TRBD2 (6 bases). Trimming stripped 1 base from V and 6 bases from J, with 15 bases between. The CDR3 has 15 amino acids. Germline CDR1 reads DFQATT; CDR2 reads SNEGSKA (reference sequence). This chain's CDR3 is CSARGTATRAGELFF. The CDR3 region has the DNA TGCAGTGCTAGAGGGACGGCGACTAGGGCCGGGGAGCTGTTTTTT.

The table lists this clonotype with many counts. The chain is built from TRBV18 and TRBJ2-7, with D unresolved. The V end lost 4 bases, the J end lost 5 bases, and 15 bases lay between the germline ends. The CDR3 totals 14 residues. CDR1 and CDR2 (germline): KGHSH, LQKENI. DNA of the CDR3: TGTGCCAGCTCACTGGCGGACGGAGCCCACGAGCAGTACGTC. Encoded protein: CASSLADGAHEQYV.

The chain joins TRBV29-1 to TRBJ1-1, with D perhaps matching TRBD1 (6 bases). The germline CDR1 and CDR2 sequences are SQVTM and ANQGSEA. V lost 2 bases, J lost 1 base, and 8 bases lay in between. This CDR3 comprises 13 residues. This CDR3 reads CSVETGTNTEAFF. CDR3 coding DNA: TGCAGCGTTGAAACAGGGACGAACACTGAAGCTTTCTTT. The full variable domain, in which reference TRBV29-1 and TRBJ1-1 provide the parts outside the CDR3, is SAVISQKPSRDICQRGTSLTIQCQVDSQVTMMFWYRQQPGQSLTLIATANQGSEATYESGFVIDKFPISRPNLTFSTLTVSNMSPEDSSIYLCSVETGTNTEAFFGQGTRLTVV.

This clonotype was detected ten times or more. The rearrangement uses TRBV12-3 or TRBV12-4 and TRBJ2-4; D gene uncertain. Deletions cut 4 bases from V and 1 base from J, with 5 bases between. This CDR3 comprises 13 residues. Here the CDR3 reads CASSSLAKNIQYF. The CDR3 DNA reads TGTGCCAGCAGTTCGTTGGCCAAAAACATTCAGTACTTC.

The table lists this clonotype with a few counts. The chain is built from TRBV20-1 and TRBJ2-7; 8 nucleotides line up with TRBD1. The CDR3 has 12 residues. V lost 6 bases, J lost 1 base, and 2 bases stayed unmatched. The V gene's germline CDR1 is DFQATT and CDR2 SNEGSKA (reference sequence). The CDR3: CSARQGSYEQYF. In nucleotides, the CDR3 is TGCAGTGCCCGACAGGGGTCCTACGAGCAGTACTTC.